The next 18 T cell receptor beta chains were all read from a single sample in a study of T cells after yellow fever vaccination. Using its own MiXCR run on the 5' RACE reads, TCRdb lists one record per CDR3 protein. Among some 350,000 distinct CDR3 sequences listed, roughly 12% were seen once. The specimen comprised PBMCs, sampled on the day of the first yellow fever vaccination. The receptors derive from a man between 18 and 29 years old who received the YFV17D yellow fever vaccine.

This clonotype showed up just a few times. This sequence joins TRBV20-1 and TRBJ2-5, with D unclear. V shed 3 bases and J shed 0 bases, with 14 bases lying between them. Per germline, CDR1 DFQATT and CDR2 SNEGSKA (reference sequence). CDR3 length: 15 amino acids. CDR3 loop: CSARGRLWYQETQYF. The CDR3 nucleotides are TGCAGTGCTAGGGGCCGGTTGTGGTACCAAGAGACCCAGTACTTC.

In its sample, this clonotype was seen a few times. The J gene is TRBJ2-1, the V gene TRBV6-2 or TRBV6-3, with D possibly TRBD2 on 5 matching bases. Germline CDR1 is MNHEY and CDR2 is SVGEGT. V lost 3 bases and J lost 4, with 13 bases in between. This CDR3 is built from 15 residues. The CDR3 DNA follows: TGTGCCAGCAGTTATATGGGAGACGGATACAATGAGCAGTTCTTC. Protein product: CASSYMGDGYNEQFF.

The table lists this clonotype with a few counts. The V gene is TRBV6-1, the J gene TRBJ2-1; TRBD2 agrees at 11 bases. Germline CDR1 is MNHNS and CDR2 is SASEGT. This CDR3 region has 15 residues. V lost 6 bases and J lost 7; bases outside the gene matches: 8. This chain's CDR3 is CASRGRTSGLNEQFF. CDR3 bases: TGTGCCAGCAGGGGCCGGACTAGCGGGTTGAATGAGCAGTTCTTC.

This clonotype was seen repeatedly, ten times or more. The genes are TRBV5-1 and TRBJ2-3; 7 bases fit TRBD1. The CDR3 loop spans 16 amino acids. V gave up 0 bases and J gave up 3 bases; unmatched junction bases: 7. The V gene's germline CDR1 is SGHRS and CDR2 YFSETQ. The CDR3 nucleotides are TGCGCCAGCAGCTTGGTTTCGACAGGGACGACAGATACGCAGTATTTT. Its translation is CASSLVSTGTTDTQYF.

The chain combines TRBV7-9 with TRBJ2-5; D may be TRBD1 or TRBD2 (5 bases each). The germline V gene encodes CDR1 SEHNR and CDR2 FQNEAQ (reference sequence). V dropped 7 bases and J dropped 5 bases, with 11 bases sitting between them. CDR3 length: 12 amino acids. CDR3 amino acids: CASNREGETQYF. DNA of the CDR3: TGTGCCAGCAACCGAGAGGGGGAGACCCAGTACTTC. The entire variable domain, with the rest obtained from reference TRBV7-9 and TRBJ2-5, is as follows: DTGVSQNPRHKITKRGQNVTFRCDPISEHNRLYWYRQTLGQGPEFLTYFQNEAQLEKSRLLSDRFSAERPKGSFSTLEIQRTEQGDSAMYLCASNREGETQYFGPGTRLLVL.

The V and J genes are TRBV28 and TRBJ1-1, with 7 positions matching TRBD1. J was trimmed by 0 bases and V by 11 bases; bases with no gene match: 18. This CDR3 comprises 17 residues. The germline V gene has CDR1 MDHEN and CDR2 SYDVKM. The DNA of the CDR3 is TGTGCCTTCACCGTACAGGGGCTACTTTCTATGAACACTGAAGCTTTCTTT. Its protein is CAFTVQGLLSMNTEAFF.

The V call is TRBV12-3 or TRBV12-4, the J call TRBJ1-4, with D possibly TRBD1 on 5 matching bases. The V and J ends lost 3 bases and 5 bases respectively, with 10 bases between them. This CDR3 has 14 residues. CDR3 sequence: CASSFDRPNEKLFF. The CDR3 bases are TGTGCCAGCAGTTTTGACAGACCGAATGAAAAACTGTTTTTT.

There are a few counts of this clonotype. The CDR3, as DNA: TGTGCCAGTAGTATCACCCGGTGGGGGGGCTCCTACAATGAGCAGTTCTTC. Protein: CASSITRWGGSYNEQFF. V gene TRBV19 combines with J gene TRBJ2-1; 7 nucleotides line up with TRBD2. The V and J ends lost 3 bases and 0 bases, in that order; junction bases with no gene match: 8. Germline CDR1 is LNHDA and CDR2 is SQIVND (reference sequence). This CDR3 has 17 amino acids.

This clonotype was picked up many times. The genes are TRBV12-3 or TRBV12-4 and TRBJ2-7; possible D gene TRBD2, 5 bases. The CDR3 extends over 14 amino acids. CDR3 bases: TGTGCTTCCCGTTTGGCAGGAGGCTCCTACGAGCAGTACTTC. Translated, it gives CASRLAGGSYEQYF.

V gene TRBV7-2 combines with J gene TRBJ1-1; D gene unclear. Trimming left V 3 bases short and J 6 bases short, with 17 bases between. Germline loops: CDR1 SGHTA, CDR2 FQGNSA. The CDR3 contains 15 residues. CDR3 nucleotides: TGTGCCAGCAGCTTCGGCGGGTCGGCTGTTTCTGAAGCTTTCTTT. Residues: CASSFGGSAVSEAFF.

This rearrangement joins TRBV5-1 to TRBJ2-5; no firm D call. The germline gives CDR1 SGHRS, CDR2 YFSETQ. V gave up 0 bases and J gave up 2 bases, with 11 bases separating them. This CDR3 region has 15 residues. This CDR3 is CASSLVGQPQETQYF. The CDR3, as DNA: TGCGCCAGCAGCTTGGTAGGCCAGCCGCAAGAGACCCAGTACTTC.

The CDR3 nucleotides read TGCGCCAGCAGCTTGGCGGGACAGGGATCAGATACGCAGTATTTT. Its protein product is CASSLAGQGSDTQYF. The V gene is TRBV5-1, the J gene TRBJ2-3; 9 bases match TRBD1. Per the germline V gene, CDR1 is SGHRS and CDR2 is YFSETQ. The V gene end was trimmed by 0 bases and the J gene end by 4 bases; junction bases not matched to a gene: 3. The CDR3 covers 15 residues. The whole variable domain, filled in from reference TRBV5-1 and TRBJ2-3, reads KAGVTQTPRYLIKTRGQQVTLSCSPISGHRSVSWYQQTPGQGLQFLFEYFSETQRNKGNFPGRFSGRQFSNSRSEMNVSTLELGDSALYLCASSLAGQGSDTQYFGPGTRLTVL.

This sequence joins TRBV7-9 and TRBJ2-5; the D gene is possibly TRBD2 (5 bases). This CDR3 has 16 amino acids. V was cut by 5 bases and J by 1 base, with 17 bases left in between. Germline loops: CDR1 SEHNR, CDR2 FQNEAQ (reference sequence). The CDR3 is CASSTIPPTTQETQYF. The CDR3 DNA follows: TGTGCCAGCAGCACCATACCTCCGACTACCCAAGAGACCCAGTACTTC.

This clonotype has more than one count but fewer than ten. The chain uses TRBV29-1 and TRBJ1-2, with 10 positions matching TRBD1. The germline V gene encodes CDR1 SQVTM and CDR2 ANQGSEA. V gave up 4 bases and J gave up 10 bases; unmatched junction bases: 9. This CDR3 spans 13 amino acids. The chain's CDR3 is CSVGVGQGNSYTF. CDR3 nucleotides: TGCAGCGTTGGTGTGGGACAGGGGAATTCCTACACCTTC.

The chain carries TRBV10-3 and TRBJ1-2; no clear D. Germline CDR1 reads ENHRY; CDR2 reads SYGVKD. The CDR3 sequence is 16 residues long. Trimming removed 6 bases from V and 9 bases from J, with 26 bases in between. The CDR3 nucleotides read TGTGCCATCAGCGAGGACGGCCGGTTGGGTGACACTAGCTACACCTTC. This translates into CAISEDGRLGDTSYTF.

This clonotype was counted many times. The chain joins TRBV7-2 to TRBJ1-2, with D possibly TRBD1 on 6 matching bases. V gave up 5 bases and J gave up 13 bases, with 23 bases separating them. The V gene's germline CDR1 is SGHTA and CDR2 FQGNSA. This CDR3 is 14 amino acids long. CDR3 region: CASSGWDKRVRCTF. CDR3 DNA: TGTGCCAGCAGCGGTTGGGACAAAAGGGTCAGGTGCACCTTC. Complete variable domain (other parts from reference TRBV7-2 and TRBJ1-2): GAGVSQSPSNKVTEKGKDVELRCDPISGHTALYWYRQSLGQGLEFLIYFQGNSAPDKSGLPSDRFSAERTGGSVSTLTIQRTQQEDSAVYLCASSGWDKRVRCTFGSGTRLTVV.

This clonotype was recorded many times. The rearrangement uses TRBV12-3 or TRBV12-4 and TRBJ1-2; D gene unclear. This CDR3 comprises 13 residues. V was shortened by 3 bases and J by 4 bases, with 9 bases between the two germline ends. CDR3 nucleotides: TGTGCCAGCAGTTTCCTGGGGAGCTATGGCTACACCTTC. Translation gives CASSFLGSYGYTF.

V gene TRBV7-3 combines with J gene TRBJ2-3; 11 nucleotides align to TRBD2. V shed 5 bases, J shed 2 bases, and the junction held 3 bases outside the gene matches. Per the germline V gene, CDR1 is SGHTA and CDR2 is FQGTGA. CDR3 length: 15 amino acids. The CDR3 loop reads CASSIAGGPTDTQYF. CDR3 DNA: TGTGCCAGCAGCATAGCGGGGGGGCCCACAGATACGCAGTATTTT.